The clone carrying this T cell receptor (beta chain) was counted a few times. Time point in this sample: healthy volunteer bleed at 6 weeks. Unseparated into fractions, whole blood served as the source from which total RNA was extracted. V was pared by 6 bases and J by 1 base, with 15 bases between. This CDR3 region has 15 residues. Per the germline V gene, CDR1 is LGHNA and CDR2 is YNFKEQ. These data originate in a study of human T cells and chemical hapten exposure. Via MiXCR, TCRdb re-called the RACE reads, giving one row per CDR3 protein. The data contain 65,000 or so distinct CDR3 sequences, around 6.3% of them singletons.

Sequencing input: whole blood. The chain uses TRBV4-2 and TRBJ2-5; possibly TRBD2 for D (5 bases). This clonotype was obtained from a female donor in good health. Some clones in this sample may be carry-over from other donors' samples. In nucleotides, the CDR3 is TGTGCCAGCAGGGATAGGGCGGCGGGCCAAGAGACCCAGTACTTC. The encoded protein is CASRDRAAGQETQYF.